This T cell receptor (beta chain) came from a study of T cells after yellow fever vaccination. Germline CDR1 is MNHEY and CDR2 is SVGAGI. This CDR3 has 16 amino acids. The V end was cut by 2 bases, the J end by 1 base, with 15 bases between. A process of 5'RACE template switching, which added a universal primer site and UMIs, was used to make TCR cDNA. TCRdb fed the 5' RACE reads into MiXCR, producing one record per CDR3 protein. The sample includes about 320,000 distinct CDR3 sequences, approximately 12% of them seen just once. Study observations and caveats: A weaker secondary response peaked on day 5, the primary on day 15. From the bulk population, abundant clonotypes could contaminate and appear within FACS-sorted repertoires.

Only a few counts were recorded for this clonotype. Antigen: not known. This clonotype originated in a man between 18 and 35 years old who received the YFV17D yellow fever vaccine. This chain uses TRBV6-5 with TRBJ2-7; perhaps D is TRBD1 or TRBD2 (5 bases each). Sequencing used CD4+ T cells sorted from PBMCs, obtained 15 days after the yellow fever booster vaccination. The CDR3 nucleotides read TGTGCCAGCAGTTACGGCCCCGGGACCGGGTCCTACGAGCAGTACTTC. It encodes CASSYGPGTGSYEQYF.